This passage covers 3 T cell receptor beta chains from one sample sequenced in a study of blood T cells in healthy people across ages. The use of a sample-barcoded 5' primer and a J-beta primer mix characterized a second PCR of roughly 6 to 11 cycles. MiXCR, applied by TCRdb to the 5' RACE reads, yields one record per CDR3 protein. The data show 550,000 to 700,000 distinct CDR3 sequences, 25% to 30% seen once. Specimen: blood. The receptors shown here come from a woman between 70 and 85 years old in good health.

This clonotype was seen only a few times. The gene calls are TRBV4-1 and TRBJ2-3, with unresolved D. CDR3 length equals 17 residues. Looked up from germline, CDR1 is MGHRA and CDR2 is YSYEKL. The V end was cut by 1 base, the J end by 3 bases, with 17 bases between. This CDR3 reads CASSQAVNGARTDTQYF. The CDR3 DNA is TGCGCCAGCAGCCAAGCGGTAAACGGCGCTAGGACAGATACGCAGTATTTT.

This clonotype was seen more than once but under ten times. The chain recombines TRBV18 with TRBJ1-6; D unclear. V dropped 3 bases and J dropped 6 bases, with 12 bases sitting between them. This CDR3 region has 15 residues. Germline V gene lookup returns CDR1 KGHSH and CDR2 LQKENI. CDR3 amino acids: CASSPASQPNSPLHF. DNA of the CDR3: TGTGCCAGCTCACCCGCGTCCCAGCCTAATTCACCCCTCCACTTT.

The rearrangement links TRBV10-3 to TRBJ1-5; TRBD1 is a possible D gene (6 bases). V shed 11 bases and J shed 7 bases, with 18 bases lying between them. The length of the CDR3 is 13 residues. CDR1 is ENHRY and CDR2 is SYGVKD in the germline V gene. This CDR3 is CAVMDSQGQPQHF. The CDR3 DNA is TGTGCCGTGATGGACAGCCAGGGACAGCCCCAGCATTTT.